These 21 T cell receptor beta chains were sequenced from one sample in a study of T-cell reconstitution after alpha-beta-depleted transplantation in children. A TCRbeta library incorporating unique molecular identifiers was prepared. From the PCR reads, TCRdb called clonotypes with MiXCR, one entry per CDR3 protein. The table has about 610,000 distinct CDR3 sequences, about 10% seen once; the top ten hold roughly 3.9%. The specimen comprised PBMCs from the stem cell graft donor, sampled from the stem cell graft. These receptors were collected from a human donor who donated a stem cell graft to a child with acute myeloid leukemia.

This rearrangement joins TRBV4-3 to TRBJ2-2; 10 nucleotides match TRBD2. The CDR3 spans 17 residues. Germline V gene sequence: CDR1 LGHNA, CDR2 YSLEER. Trimming took 3 bases from V and 2 from J; bases not matched to a gene: 6. The DNA of the CDR3 is TGCGCCAGCAGCCAGGGATGGACTAGCGGAAACACCGGGGAGCTGTTTTTT. Protein sequence: CASSQGWTSGNTGELFF.

This clonotype was found a few times. This chain links TRBV28 with TRBJ1-5; TRBD1 might be the D (5 bases). The CDR3 totals 16 residues. CDR1 and CDR2 (germline): MDHEN, SYDVKM. Trimming shortened V by 1 base and J by 1 base, and 11 bases separated the two germline ends. The chain's CDR3 is CASSLLSGASNQPQHF. The CDR3 region has the DNA TGTGCCAGCAGTTTATTATCCGGGGCGAGCAATCAGCCCCAGCATTTT.

J is TRBJ2-1 and V is TRBV12-3 or TRBV12-4; 11 bases match TRBD2. J lost 7 bases, V lost 6 bases, and 11 bases had no gene match. The CDR3 is 16 residues long. Written as DNA, the CDR3 is TGTGCCAGCAGCCTTACCACTAGCGGGAGATCTAATGAGCAGTTCTTC. Amino acids: CASSLTTSGRSNEQFF.

This clonotype has a count of ten or more. CDR3 region: CSVEGPTGSEQYF. As DNA, the CDR3 is TGCAGCGTTGAAGGTCCCACCGGGAGCGAGCAGTACTTC. V and J are TRBV29-1 and TRBJ2-7; possible D gene TRBD2, 6 bases. Between the trimmed V and J ends, which lost 1 base and 6 bases, there was a span of 13 bases. Germline CDR1 and CDR2: SQVTM and ANQGSEA. The CDR3 covers 13 residues.

This clonotype was found a few times. The CDR3 protein is CASSPSPGLEGKSETQYF. The DNA for the CDR3 is TGTGCCAGCAGCCCCTCTCCGGGCCTCGAAGGAAAAAGTGAGACCCAGTACTTC. The V gene is TRBV3-1, the J gene TRBJ2-5; D remains unclear. The CDR3 totals 18 residues. The V gene's germline CDR1 is LGHDT and CDR2 YNNKEL (reference sequence). V lost 4 bases to trimming and J lost 5 bases, with 26 bases between them.

This clonotype was counted a few times. V and J are TRBV30 and TRBJ1-1; a weak D match, TRBD1 (5 bases). There are 16 residues in the CDR3. V lost 0 bases and J 0 bases, leaving 14 bases between the germline ends. The germline CDR1 and CDR2 sequences are GTSNPN and SVGIG (reference sequence). CDR3 sequence: CAWSVEGLSVNTEAFF. The CDR3 DNA reads as TGTGCCTGGAGTGTGGAGGGGCTCAGCGTGAACACTGAAGCTTTCTTT. Variable domain in full (rest from reference TRBV30 and TRBJ1-1): SQTIHQWPATLVQPVGSPLSLECTVEGTSNPNLYWYRQAAGRGLQLLFYSVGIGQISSEVPQNLSASRPQDRQFILSSKKLLLSDSGFYLCAWSVEGLSVNTEAFFGQGTRLTVV.

The gene calls are TRBV27 and TRBJ1-4; D perhaps matches TRBD1 (6 bases). Germline values: CDR1 MNHEY, CDR2 SMNVEV (reference sequence). This CDR3 contains 16 residues. V lost 7 bases and J 1 base, leaving 16 bases between the germline ends. CDR3 region: CASTFEGGRTNEKLFF. CDR3 bases: TGTGCCAGCACCTTCGAGGGGGGGAGAACTAATGAAAAACTGTTTTTT. The entire variable domain, with the rest obtained from reference TRBV27 and TRBJ1-4, is as follows: EAQVTQNPRYLITVTGKKLTVTCSQNMNHEYMSWYRQDPGLGLRQIYYSMNVEVTDKGDVPEGYKVSRKEKRNFPLILESPSPNQTSLYFCASTFEGGRTNEKLFFGSGTQLSVL.

The chain couples TRBV3-1 to TRBJ1-1; tentatively, D is TRBD1 (5 bases). The CDR3 sequence is 14 residues long. The germline V gene has CDR1 LGHDT and CDR2 YNNKEL (reference sequence). The V end was cut by 6 bases, the J end by 4 bases, with 15 bases between. The CDR3 region has the DNA TGTGCCAGCAGGAGGGGTAGGGAGGGCACTGAAGCTTTCTTT. This codes for CASRRGREGTEAFF.

The V gene is TRBV29-1, the J gene TRBJ2-1; TRBD1 aligns across 8 bases. The CDR3 contains 12 residues. Germline V CDR1 and CDR2: SQVTM, ANQGSEA. After removal of 7 bases from V and 11 bases from J, the junction contained 10 bases not matched to a gene. This CDR3 reads CSGVDRGIQQFF. The CDR3 DNA is TGCAGCGGCGTCGACAGGGGAATCCAGCAGTTCTTC.

The V gene is TRBV5-1, the J gene TRBJ2-3, with a possible D match to TRBD2 (5 bases). The V gene's germline CDR1 is SGHRS and CDR2 YFSETQ. This CDR3 has 13 amino acids. Trimming pared 0 bases from V and 6 bases from J, leaving 8 bases between. The CDR3 sequence is CASSLGKRDTQYF. In nucleotides, the CDR3 is TGCGCCAGCAGCTTGGGGAAGCGGGATACGCAGTATTTT. The variable domain in full, with the rest retrieved from reference TRBV5-1 and TRBJ2-3, is KAGVTQTPRYLIKTRGQQVTLSCSPISGHRSVSWYQQTPGQGLQFLFEYFSETQRNKGNFPGRFSGRQFSNSRSEMNVSTLELGDSALYLCASSLGKRDTQYFGPGTRLTVL.

The CDR3 loop is CASSPRWREENTDTQYF. The DNA of the CDR3 is TGTGCCAGCAGCCCGAGGTGGCGGGAGGAGAACACAGATACGCAGTATTTT. The gene calls are TRBV7-2 and TRBJ2-3; 8 positions match TRBD2. Germline CDR1 SGHTA, CDR2 FQGNSA. With 5 bases clipped from V and 2 bases from J, the junction kept 12 bases outside the gene matches. This CDR3 comprises 17 residues.

In its sample, this clonotype was seen many times. The V and J genes are TRBV7-9 and TRBJ1-5, with 11 bases that match TRBD1. CDR3 length: 17 residues. The germline CDR1 and CDR2 sequences are SEHNR and FQNEAQ (reference sequence). V lost 0 bases to trimming and J lost 2 bases; unmatched junction nucleotides: 3. Here the CDR3 reads CASSLARGQGGNQPQHF. As DNA, the CDR3 is TGTGCCAGCAGCTTAGCGCGGGGACAGGGGGGCAATCAGCCCCAGCATTTT.

This chain connects TRBV20-1 to TRBJ2-6; 9 positions match TRBD1. The V gene's germline CDR1 is DFQATT and CDR2 SNEGSKA (reference sequence). V lost 1 base, J lost 2 bases, and 12 bases stayed unmatched. This CDR3 has 19 amino acids. The CDR3 nucleotides are TGCAGTGCTAGAGTTTTTTGGGGACAGGGTGGTGCTGGGGCCAACGTCCTGACTTTC. Translating gives CSARVFWGQGGAGANVLTF.

The V gene is TRBV7-9, the J gene TRBJ1-5; 10 nucleotides line up with TRBD1. V was clipped by 1 base and J by 3 bases; unmatched bases: 12. The CDR3 covers 19 residues. Germline-derived CDR1 and CDR2 are SEHNR and FQNEAQ (reference sequence). CDR3 DNA sequence: TGTGCCAGCAGCTTAGTCCGTGTAACCGGGACAGGGGTCAATCAGCCCCAGCATTTT. Its protein product is CASSLVRVTGTGVNQPQHF.

The CDR3, as DNA: TGTGCTAGTGGTTTGACTCCTTCAGATACGCAGTATTTT. Residues: CASGLTPSDTQYF. The chain uses TRBV12-5 and TRBJ2-3; D gene unclear. V was clipped by 2 bases and J by 4 bases, with 7 bases between them. The germline V gene has CDR1 LGHNT and CDR2 FRNRAP. The CDR3 extends over 13 amino acids.

The chain carries TRBV18 and TRBJ1-1; D possibly corresponds to TRBD1 (5 bases). Germline loops: CDR1 KGHSH, CDR2 LQKENI. The CDR3 is 14 amino acids. Trimming left V 1 base short and J 1 base short, with 7 bases between. The CDR3 DNA reads as TGTGCCAGCTCACCACTGGGGCAGAACACTGAAGCTTTCTTT. This sequence encodes CASSPLGQNTEAFF.

This clonotype was found many times. The V and J genes are TRBV10-3 and TRBJ2-7; D possibly uses TRBD1 or TRBD2 (5 bases each). Germline values: CDR1 ENHRY, CDR2 SYGVKD. V dropped 3 bases and J dropped 2 bases, with 17 bases sitting between them. The CDR3 runs 16 residues. The CDR3 loop reads CAISEGLGVWAYEQYF. CDR3 DNA: TGTGCCATCAGTGAAGGCCTGGGGGTTTGGGCCTACGAGCAGTACTTC.

This chain connects TRBV29-1 to TRBJ2-7; the D gene could be TRBD1 or TRBD2 (5 bases each). The CDR3 runs 10 residues. Germline loops: CDR1 SQVTM, CDR2 ANQGSEA. V was pared by 5 bases and J by 7 bases, with 9 bases between. The CDR3 loop is CSVRQREQYF. The CDR3 DNA follows: TGCAGCGTTCGACAGCGGGAGCAGTACTTC.

The chain employs TRBV28 and TRBJ1-1; 8 bases are shared with TRBD1. V shed 4 bases, J shed 6 bases, and the junction held 10 bases outside the gene matches. The germline CDR1 and CDR2 sequences are MDHEN and SYDVKM. The CDR3 is 15 amino acids. CDR3 region: CASSSPRTGSAEAFF. CDR3 nucleotides: TGTGCCAGCAGTTCTCCCCGGACAGGGAGCGCTGAAGCTTTCTTT.

This rearrangement joins TRBV7-9 to TRBJ1-4; no definite D call. Trimming took 1 base from V and 2 from J, leaving 14 bases between them. Germline V gene sequence: CDR1 SEHNR, CDR2 FQNEAQ (reference sequence). CDR3 size: 17 residues. In DNA, the CDR3 is TGTGCCAGCAGCTTAGTGGGCAGGCCGGGGACTAATGAAAAACTGTTTTTT. Amino acid sequence: CASSLVGRPGTNEKLFF.

This clonotype showed up many times. The rearrangement joins TRBV5-1 to TRBJ1-4, with D possibly TRBD1 on 5 matching bases. In germline, CDR1 is SGHRS, CDR2 YFSETQ. V dropped 2 bases and J dropped 6 bases, with 8 bases sitting between them. The CDR3 spans 13 residues. The CDR3 DNA reads as TGCGCCAGCAGCTTACGAGGGGATGAAAAACTGTTTTTT. Its translation is CASSLRGDEKLFF.